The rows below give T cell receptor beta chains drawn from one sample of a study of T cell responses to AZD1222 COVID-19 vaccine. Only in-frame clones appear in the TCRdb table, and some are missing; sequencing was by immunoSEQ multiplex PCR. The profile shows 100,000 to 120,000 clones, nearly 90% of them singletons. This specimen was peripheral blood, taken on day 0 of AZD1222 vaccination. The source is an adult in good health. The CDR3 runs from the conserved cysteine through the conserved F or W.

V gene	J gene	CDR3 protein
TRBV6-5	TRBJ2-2	CASINPRGPGELFF
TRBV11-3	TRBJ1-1	CASSLGRNTEAFF
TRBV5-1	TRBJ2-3	CASSALAGGGRDTQYF
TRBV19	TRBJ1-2	CASSYELTYYTF
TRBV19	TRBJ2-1	CASPRLGDESSYNEQFF
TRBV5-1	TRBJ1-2	CASSLEVGSNYGYTF
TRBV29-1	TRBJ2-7	CSVARGPSPLGQYF
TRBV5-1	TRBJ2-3	CASSKGTSGRYTDTQYF
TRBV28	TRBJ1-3	CASSFWTRSSGNTIYF
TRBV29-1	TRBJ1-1	CSVDSLLEAFF
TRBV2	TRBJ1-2	CASSPSAGTNYGYTF
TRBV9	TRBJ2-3	CASSPRLDTQYF
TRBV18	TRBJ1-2	CASSEETAYGYTF